This paragraph reports one T cell receptor beta chain. The data originate from a study of blood T cell repertoires in COVID-19. Study information: Material from acute and convalescent COVID-19 was sourced from the United States, Italy and Spain. Sources were T cells, B-cell-depleted T cells, or PBMCs; the material itself was cDNA or gDNA.

In the source study's methods: How many nucleated cells were present was estimated from reference gene primer amplification. Only in-frame clones appear in the TCRdb table, and some are missing; sequencing was by immunoSEQ multiplex PCR. The V and J calls and clone size were taken over from that table, and D and trimming were inferred from the DNA. The table lists roughly 140,000 clones, 75% to 85% of them singletons, with 7.2% in the top ten. CDR1 is SEHNR, CDR2 FQNEAQ, per germline (reference sequence). The CDR3 contains 17 residues. V was cut by 1 base and J by 1 base, with 14 bases left in between.

The chain links TRBV7-9 to TRBJ1-5; tentative D call: TRBD1 (6 bases). This TCR was recovered from a woman aged 45-65 years in a cohort sampled during active or convalescent COVID-19. Sequencing was carried out using peripheral blood. CDR3 nucleotide sequence: TGTGCCAGCAGCTTAGGGGGAGGGGGACTGAGCAATCAGCCCCAGCATTTT. This codes for CASSLGGGGLSNQPQHF.